Listed below are T cell receptor beta chains from one sample, sequenced in a study of cytomegalovirus exposure and HLA in healthy donors. Only in-frame clones appear in the TCRdb table, and some are missing; sequencing was by immunoSEQ multiplex PCR. Of about 160,000 clones in the sample, roughly four fifths are singletons; the top ten hold approximately 4%. Sequenced sample: PBMCs. The receptors were gathered from a man aged 45-65 years in good health and CMV-seropositive. Each CDR3 is given with its conserved first and last residue. The D gene is left open where the match is weak. Only part of the rows carry a size: once, few, many, or a class if the clone is expanded.

J gene: TRBJ2-5; clone size: -; V gene: TRBV7-7; D gene: -; CDR3 DNA: TGTGCTAGCAGCCCAACCAGGGCTGGCTCCCAAGAGACCCAGTACTTC; CDR3 protein: CASSPTRAGSQETQYF
J gene: TRBJ1-5; clone size: -; V gene: TRBV10-3; D gene: -; CDR3 DNA: TGTGCCATCAGTCCTGGCCCAGGCAATCAGCCCCAGCATTTT; CDR3 protein: CAISPGPGNQPQHF
J gene: TRBJ1-2; clone size: -; V gene: TRBV6-1; D gene: -; CDR3 DNA: TGTGCCAGCGGTGACTCCATGAGGGGCTACACCTTC; CDR3 protein: CASGDSMRGYTF
J gene: TRBJ2-7; clone size: -; V gene: TRBV30; D gene: TRBD2; CDR3 DNA: TGTGCCTGGAGTGTATCGGGGGGGTTATCCTACGAGCAGTACTTC; CDR3 protein: CAWSVSGGLSYEQYF
J gene: TRBJ1-2; clone size: -; V gene: TRBV7-2; D gene: TRBD1; CDR3 DNA: TGTGCCAGCAGCTTATCCTGGACAGGAAACTATGGCTACACCTTC; CDR3 protein: CASSLSWTGNYGYTF
J gene: TRBJ2-7; clone size: -; V gene: TRBV28; D gene: TRBD2; CDR3 DNA: TGTGCCAGCAGCCCAGCGGGAGTGACCTACGAGCAGTACTTC; CDR3 protein: CASSPAGVTYEQYF
J gene: TRBJ1-3; clone size: -; V gene: TRBV9; D gene: -; CDR3 DNA: TGTGCCAGCAGCCCCCGTGTCTACCCTGGTGGAAACACCATATATTTT; CDR3 protein: CASSPRVYPGGNTIYF
J gene: TRBJ2-7; clone size: few; V gene: TRBV5-1; D gene: TRBD1; CDR3 DNA: TGCGCCAGCAAGGGGACAGAGGGAGAGCAGTACTTC; CDR3 protein: CASKGTEGEQYF
J gene: TRBJ2-4; clone size: -; V gene: TRBV6-1; D gene: -; CDR3 DNA: TGTGCCAGCAGTGATTATAAGGGGCGGTACATTCAGTACTTC; CDR3 protein: CASSDYKGRYIQYF
J gene: TRBJ2-2; clone size: -; V gene: TRBV6-5; D gene: -; CDR3 DNA: TGTGCCAGCAGTTACTCGACCGGGTTAAACACCGGGGAGCTGTTTTTT; CDR3 protein: CASSYSTGLNTGELFF
J gene: TRBJ2-2; clone size: -; V gene: TRBV9; D gene: TRBD2; CDR3 DNA: TGTGCCAGCAGCACCAGGACTAGCGGGAACACCGGGGAGCTGTTTTTT; CDR3 protein: CASSTRTSGNTGELFF
J gene: TRBJ1-1; clone size: few; V gene: TRBV10-2; D gene: TRBD1; CDR3 DNA: TGCGCCAGCGGCCGCCCGGGACAGGGGTTTATCCCTGAAGCTTTCTTT; CDR3 protein: CASGRPGQGFIPEAFF
J gene: TRBJ2-5; clone size: -; V gene: TRBV25-1; D gene: -; CDR3 DNA: TGTGCCAGCAGTGAATGGAGCCAAGAGACCCAGTACTTC; CDR3 protein: CASSEWSQETQYF
J gene: TRBJ2-7; clone size: -; V gene: TRBV7-2; D gene: -; CDR3 DNA: TGTGCCAGCAGCTTAGTCGGGTCAGGAGGTGAGCAGTACTTC; CDR3 protein: CASSLVGSGGEQYF
J gene: TRBJ2-2; clone size: -; V gene: TRBV6-6; D gene: TRBD1; CDR3 DNA: TGTGCCAGCAGCGGGGTTGGGACAGCGAACACCGGGGAGCTGTTTTTT; CDR3 protein: CASSGVGTANTGELFF
J gene: TRBJ1-6; clone size: -; V gene: TRBV14; D gene: -; CDR3 DNA: TGTGCCAGCAGCCTCGCTACAGCGGCCAATTCACCCCTCCACTTT; CDR3 protein: CASSLATAANSPLHF
J gene: TRBJ1-5; clone size: once; V gene: TRBV16; D gene: TRBD1; CDR3 DNA: TGTGCCAGCAGCCAAGGGACAGTCTTAAGCAATCAGCCCCAGCATTTT; CDR3 protein: CASSQGTVLSNQPQHF
J gene: TRBJ2-1; clone size: -; V gene: TRBV7-3; D gene: -; CDR3 DNA: TGTGCCAGCAGCCAATGGCGGCAGTTGTCGGTCAATGAGCAGTTCTTC; CDR3 protein: CASSQWRQLSVNEQFF
J gene: TRBJ2-3; clone size: -; V gene: TRBV30; D gene: -; CDR3 DNA: TGTGCCTGTAAGCCGATGACAGATACGCAGTATTTT; CDR3 protein: CACKPMTDTQYF
J gene: TRBJ2-5; clone size: once; V gene: TRBV5-1; D gene: TRBD1; CDR3 DNA: TGCGCCAGCACCCCCGGGACAGGGGAACGGACCCAGTACTTC; CDR3 protein: CASTPGTGERTQYF
J gene: TRBJ1-2; clone size: -; V gene: TRBV5-4; D gene: -; CDR3 DNA: TGTGCCAGCAGCTTGGCCAGGTTCGGCGGCTACACCTTC; CDR3 protein: CASSLARFGGYTF
J gene: TRBJ2-3; clone size: -; V gene: TRBV28; D gene: TRBD2; CDR3 DNA: TGTGCCAGCAGCCGAAGCGGGGGGGCCACAGATACGCAGTATTTT; CDR3 protein: CASSRSGGATDTQYF